The 7 T cell receptor beta chains given below trace back to one sample, sequenced in a study of Graves' ophthalmopathy and Graves' hyperthyroidism. Transcripts of RNA were the source for amplifying TCR beta CDR3 regions. First-round RT-PCR relied on HTBI primers, and a second-round multiplex PCR came next. TCRdb itself ran the multiplex PCR reads through MiXCR, one entry per CDR3 protein. The table lists 600,000 to 950,000 distinct CDR3 sequences, around 40% of them singletons. The sample consisted of peripheral blood. The receptor set was obtained from an adult man with Graves' ophthalmopathy.

The chain has TRBV2 and TRBJ1-4; D gene ambiguous. The CDR3 is 13 residues long. V lost 9 bases to trimming and J lost 5 bases, with 13 bases between them. CDR1 and CDR2 (germline): SNHLY, FYNNEI. This CDR3 is CASLKGGNEKLFF. Here the CDR3 DNA reads TGTGCCAGTCTGAAAGGAGGGAATGAAAAACTGTTTTTT.

Here the CDR3 reads CASSLRSSSDSPLHF. The CDR3 DNA reads as TGTGCCAGCAGCTTAAGGTCGAGTTCAGATTCACCCCTCCACTTT. The chain links TRBV7-9 to TRBJ1-6; the D is unclear. Per germline, CDR1 SEHNR and CDR2 FQNEAQ (reference sequence). This CDR3 is built from 15 residues. V was cut by 2 bases and J by 8 bases, with 13 bases left in between.

In its sample, this clonotype was seen many times. The chain's CDR3 is CAISESSGGTEAFF. In nucleotides, the CDR3 is TGTGCCATCAGTGAGTCATCAGGGGGGACTGAAGCTTTCTTT. The V and J genes are TRBV10-3 and TRBJ1-1, with 7 positions matching TRBD1. Germline CDR1 is ENHRY and CDR2 is SYGVKD. J was trimmed by 5 bases and V by 0 bases; bases with no gene match: 3. The CDR3 is 14 residues long.

A few counts support this clonotype. V is TRBV9 and J is TRBJ2-7, with D possibly matching TRBD2 (6 bases). Germline CDR1 and CDR2: SGDLS and YYNGEE. This CDR3 region has 18 residues. V lost 4 bases and J lost 4, with 27 bases in between. The CDR3 loop reads CASSFPRSDPGLPYEQYF. The DNA of the CDR3 is TGTGCCAGCAGCTTTCCCCGTAGTGACCCGGGACTGCCGTACGAGCAGTACTTC.

The chain links TRBV29-1 to TRBJ1-2; no clear D gene. CDR3 length equals 13 residues. Trimming removed 3 bases at V and 3 bases at J, with 11 bases between. The germline CDR1 and CDR2 sequences are SQVTM and ANQGSEA. The CDR3 sequence is CSVEDLGDYGYTF. The DNA for the CDR3 is TGCAGCGTTGAGGACTTAGGTGACTATGGCTACACCTTC.

The genes are TRBV29-1 and TRBJ2-6; the D is unclear. Per the germline V gene, CDR1 is SQVTM and CDR2 is ANQGSEA. Trimming removed 2 bases at V and 9 bases at J, with 5 bases between. CDR3 length: 11 residues. The CDR3 region is CSVERDNVLTF. In DNA, the CDR3 is TGCAGCGTTGAAAGGGACAACGTCCTGACTTTC. The full variable domain, its missing parts supplied by reference TRBV29-1 and TRBJ2-6, is SAVISQKPSRDICQRGTSLTIQCQVDSQVTMMFWYRQQPGQSLTLIATANQGSEATYESGFVIDKFPISRPNLTFSTLTVSNMSPEDSSIYLCSVERDNVLTFGAGSRLTVL.

Here the CDR3 DNA reads TGCAGTGCTAGAGGGACAGGGAATACTAACTATGGCTACACCTTC. This codes for CSARGTGNTNYGYTF. The chain uses TRBV20-1 and TRBJ1-2, with 8 bases aligning to TRBD1. V trimming: 1 base; J trimming: 0 bases; junction bases outside the gene matches: 4. This CDR3 has 15 residues. Germline values: CDR1 DFQATT, CDR2 SNEGSKA (reference sequence).